The T cell receptor (beta chain) described here comes from a study of read filtering for tumor transcriptome and immune sequencing. Study-level information: Revised staging placed about 8 patients in R-ISS I, 15 to 20 in II, about seven in III. General study results and limits: Without single-read clonotypes, shared clonotype proportions correlated more between IR-seq and RNA-seq.

Regarding this clonotype: Its specificity is not known. A much bigger clone sits one base away, suggesting this may be a read error. No conserved phenylalanine or tryptophan ends this CDR3, so it is likely a read error.

Trimming pared 5 bases from V and 12 bases from J, leaving 8 bases between. CDR1 and CDR2 from the germline V gene are SQVTM and ANQGSEA. The CDR3 runs 9 residues. Molecular barcoded adaptors covering alpha/delta and beta/gamma chains were used on roughly 370 ng RNA. TCRdb analysed the reads with MiXCR anew, one entry per CDR3 protein. This repertoire shows more than 45,000 distinct CDR3 sequences, roughly 19% found once; its top ten account for less than 20%. Sequenced sample: a population of CD138-negative cells sorted from bone marrow. The V gene is TRBV29-1, the J gene TRBJ2-1; no reliable D call. This receptor was identified in a donor aged 40 or older with multiple myeloma. The CDR3 DNA follows: TGCAGCGTTTGGCCCGGGCAGTTCCTC. Its translation: CSVWPGQFL.